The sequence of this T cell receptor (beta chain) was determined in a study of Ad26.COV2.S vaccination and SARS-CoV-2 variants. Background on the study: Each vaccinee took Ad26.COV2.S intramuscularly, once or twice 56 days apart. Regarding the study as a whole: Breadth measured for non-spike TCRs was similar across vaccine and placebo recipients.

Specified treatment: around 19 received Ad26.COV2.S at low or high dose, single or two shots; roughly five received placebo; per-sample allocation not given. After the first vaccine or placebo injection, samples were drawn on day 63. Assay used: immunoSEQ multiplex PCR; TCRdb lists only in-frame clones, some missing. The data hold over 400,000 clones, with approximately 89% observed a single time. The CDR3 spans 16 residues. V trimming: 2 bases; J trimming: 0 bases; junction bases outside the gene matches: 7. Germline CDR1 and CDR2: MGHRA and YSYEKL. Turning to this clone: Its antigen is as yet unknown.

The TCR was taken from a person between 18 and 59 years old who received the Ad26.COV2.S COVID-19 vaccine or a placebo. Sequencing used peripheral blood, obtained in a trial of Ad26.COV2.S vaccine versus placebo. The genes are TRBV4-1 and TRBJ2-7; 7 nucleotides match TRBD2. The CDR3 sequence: CASSQPGRGSSYEQYF. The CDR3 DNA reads TGCGCCAGCAGCCAACCGGGACGCGGGAGCTCCTACGAGCAGTACTTC.